This TCR beta chain was recovered during a study of CD8+CD57+ T cells in acquired aplastic anemia. In the study overall: Sorted CD4+ and CD8+ cells yielded around 3.2 ug of DNA on average.

In the case of this clonotype: The target antigen is unknown.

Points from the study as a whole: CD8+ Simpson's diversity showed no significant patient-control difference.

The CDR3 is made up of 14 amino acids. Trimming pared 5 bases from V and 6 bases from J, leaving 17 bases between. From germline, CDR1 is SGHVS and CDR2 FNYEAQ. Genomic DNA acted as the template from which TCR beta VDJ combination and CDR3 sequence profiling were carried out. TCRdb used MiXCR to reprocess the reads, holding one entry per CDR3 protein. In the table there are 200,000 or so distinct CDR3 sequences, 64% of which are singletons. What was sequenced was sorted CD4+, CD8+, or CD8+CD57+ T cells (not recorded which) from PBMCs. The chain couples TRBV7-6 to TRBJ2-7; D is ambiguous. The receptor's source is a human donor with severe aplastic anemia or a healthy control (not recorded which). The CDR3 DNA sequence: TGTGCCAGCAGCCCCCAACCCTCGGCCATCGAGCAGTACTTC. Protein sequence: CASSPQPSAIEQYF.